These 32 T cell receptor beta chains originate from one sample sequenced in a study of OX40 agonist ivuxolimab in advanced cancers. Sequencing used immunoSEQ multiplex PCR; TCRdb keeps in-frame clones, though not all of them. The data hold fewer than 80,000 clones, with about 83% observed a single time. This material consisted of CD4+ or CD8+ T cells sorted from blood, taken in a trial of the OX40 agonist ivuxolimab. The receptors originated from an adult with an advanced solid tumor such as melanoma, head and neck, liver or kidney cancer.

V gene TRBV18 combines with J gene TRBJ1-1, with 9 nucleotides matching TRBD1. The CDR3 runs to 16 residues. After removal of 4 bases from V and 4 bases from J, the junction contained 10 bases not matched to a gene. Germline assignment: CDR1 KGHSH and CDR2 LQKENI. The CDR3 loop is CASSRGQGGVGTEAFF. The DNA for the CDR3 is TGTGCCAGCTCACGGGGACAGGGAGGTGTCGGCACTGAAGCTTTCTTT.

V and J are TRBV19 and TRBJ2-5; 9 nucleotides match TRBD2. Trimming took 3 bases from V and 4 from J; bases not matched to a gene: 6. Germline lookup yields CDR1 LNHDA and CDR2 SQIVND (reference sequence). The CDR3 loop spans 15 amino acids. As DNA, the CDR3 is TGTGCCAGTAGTATCCCGGGACTAGCTAGAGAGACCCAGTACTTC. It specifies CASSIPGLARETQYF.

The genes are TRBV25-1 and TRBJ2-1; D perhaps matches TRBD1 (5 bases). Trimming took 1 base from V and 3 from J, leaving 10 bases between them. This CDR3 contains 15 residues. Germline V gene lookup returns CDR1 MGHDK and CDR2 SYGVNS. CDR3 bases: TGTGCCAGCAGTGAATCAAGCACAGGCTACAATGAGCAGTTCTTC. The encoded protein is CASSESSTGYNEQFF.

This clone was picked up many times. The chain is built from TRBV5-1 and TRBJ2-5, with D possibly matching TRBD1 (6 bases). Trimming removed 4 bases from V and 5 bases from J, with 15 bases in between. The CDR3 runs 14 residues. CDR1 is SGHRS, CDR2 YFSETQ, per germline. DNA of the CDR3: TGCGCCAGCAGCCTCCAGGGGACCGAGGAGACCCAGTACTTC. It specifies CASSLQGTEETQYF.

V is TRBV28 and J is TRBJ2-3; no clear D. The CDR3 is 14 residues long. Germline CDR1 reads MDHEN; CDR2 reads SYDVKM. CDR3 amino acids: CASHSQSLTNTQYF. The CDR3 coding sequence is TGTGCTTCCCATTCCCAATCACTCACGAATACGCAGTATTTT.

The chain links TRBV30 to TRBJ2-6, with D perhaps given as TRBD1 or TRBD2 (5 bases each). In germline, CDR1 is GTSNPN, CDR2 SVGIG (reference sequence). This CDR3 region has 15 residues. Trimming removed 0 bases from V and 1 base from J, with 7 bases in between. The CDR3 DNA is TGTGCCTGGAGTGTCTGGGGGTCTGGGGCCAACGTCCTGACTTTC. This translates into CAWSVWGSGANVLTF.

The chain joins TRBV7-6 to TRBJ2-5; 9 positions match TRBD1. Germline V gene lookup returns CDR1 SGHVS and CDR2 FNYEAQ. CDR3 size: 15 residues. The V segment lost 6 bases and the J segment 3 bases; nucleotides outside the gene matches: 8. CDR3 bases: TGTGCCAGCAGTCCTTTGGGGACAGGGAAAGAGACCCAGTACTTC. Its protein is CASSPLGTGKETQYF.

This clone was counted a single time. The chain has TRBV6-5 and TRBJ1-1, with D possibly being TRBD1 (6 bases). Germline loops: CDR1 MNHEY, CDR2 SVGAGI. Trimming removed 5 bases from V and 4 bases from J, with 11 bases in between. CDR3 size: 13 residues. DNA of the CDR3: TGTGCCAGCAGTATCGACAGGAGCACTGAAGCTTTCTTT. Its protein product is CASSIDRSTEAFF.

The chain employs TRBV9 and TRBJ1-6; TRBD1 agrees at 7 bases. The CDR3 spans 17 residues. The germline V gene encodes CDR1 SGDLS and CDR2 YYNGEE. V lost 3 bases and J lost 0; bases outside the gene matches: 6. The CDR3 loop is CASSARGQSSYNSPLHF. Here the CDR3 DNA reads TGTGCCAGCAGCGCTCGGGGACAGAGCTCCTATAATTCACCCCTCCACTTT.

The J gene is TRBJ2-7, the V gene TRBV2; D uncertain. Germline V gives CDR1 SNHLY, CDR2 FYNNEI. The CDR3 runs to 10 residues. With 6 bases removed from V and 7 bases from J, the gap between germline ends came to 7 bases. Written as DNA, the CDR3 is TGTGCCAGCAGGCTGGGTGAGCAGTACTTC. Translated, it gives CASRLGEQYF.

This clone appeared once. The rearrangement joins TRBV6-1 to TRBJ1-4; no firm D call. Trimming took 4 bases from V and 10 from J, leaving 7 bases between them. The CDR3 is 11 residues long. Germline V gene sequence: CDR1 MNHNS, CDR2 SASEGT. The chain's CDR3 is CASSGMRKLFF. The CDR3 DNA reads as TGTGCCAGCAGTGGGATGCGAAAACTGTTTTTT.

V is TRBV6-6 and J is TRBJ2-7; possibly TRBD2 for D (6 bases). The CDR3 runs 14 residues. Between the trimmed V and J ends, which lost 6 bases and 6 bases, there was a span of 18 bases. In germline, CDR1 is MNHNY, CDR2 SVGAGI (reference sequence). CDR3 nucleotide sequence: TGTGCCAGCAGAAAGGGAGGCCCGGTGGGCGAGCAGTACTTC. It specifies CASRKGGPVGEQYF.

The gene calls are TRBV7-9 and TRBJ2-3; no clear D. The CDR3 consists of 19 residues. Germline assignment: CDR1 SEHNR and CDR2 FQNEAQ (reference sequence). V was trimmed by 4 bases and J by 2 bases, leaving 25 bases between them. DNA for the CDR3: TGTGCCAGCAGCTCATATTACCTCCTGGGGATCGATACCACAGATACGCAGTATTTT. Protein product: CASSSYYLLGIDTTDTQYF.

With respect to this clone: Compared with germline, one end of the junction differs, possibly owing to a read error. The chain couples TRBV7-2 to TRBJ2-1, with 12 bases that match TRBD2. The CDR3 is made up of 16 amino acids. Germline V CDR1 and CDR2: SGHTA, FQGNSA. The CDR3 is CASSHLIGTSGNEQFF. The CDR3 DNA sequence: TGCGCCAGCAGCCACCTAATAGGGACTAGCGGGAATGAGCAGTTCTTC.

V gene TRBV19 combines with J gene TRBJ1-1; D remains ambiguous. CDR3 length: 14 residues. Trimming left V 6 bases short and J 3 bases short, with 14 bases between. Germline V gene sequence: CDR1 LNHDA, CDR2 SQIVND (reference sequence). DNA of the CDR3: TGTGCCAGTAGCCGGACGGCATCCTACACTGAAGCTTTCTTT. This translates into CASSRTASYTEAFF.

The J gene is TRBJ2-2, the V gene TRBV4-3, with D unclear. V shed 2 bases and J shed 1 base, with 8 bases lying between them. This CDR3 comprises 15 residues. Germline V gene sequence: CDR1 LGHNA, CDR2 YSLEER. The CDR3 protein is CASSQQDRNTGELFF. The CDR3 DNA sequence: TGCGCCAGCAGCCAACAGGATAGGAACACCGGGGAGCTGTTTTTT.

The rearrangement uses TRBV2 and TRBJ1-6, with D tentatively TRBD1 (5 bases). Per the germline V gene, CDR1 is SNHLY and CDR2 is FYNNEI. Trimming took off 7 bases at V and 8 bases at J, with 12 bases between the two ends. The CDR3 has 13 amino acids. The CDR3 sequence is CASNQGIDSPLHF. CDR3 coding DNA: TGTGCCAGCAATCAGGGTATAGATTCACCCCTCCACTTT.

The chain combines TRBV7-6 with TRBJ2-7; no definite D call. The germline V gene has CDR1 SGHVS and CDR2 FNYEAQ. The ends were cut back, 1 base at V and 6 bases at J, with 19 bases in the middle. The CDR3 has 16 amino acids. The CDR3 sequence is CASSLDPGPIRGEQYF. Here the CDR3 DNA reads TGTGCCAGCAGCTTAGACCCGGGCCCGATCCGTGGCGAGCAGTACTTC.

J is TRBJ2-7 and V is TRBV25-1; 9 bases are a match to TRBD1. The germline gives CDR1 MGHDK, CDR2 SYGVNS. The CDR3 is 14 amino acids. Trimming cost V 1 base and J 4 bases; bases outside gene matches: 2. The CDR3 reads CASSESGTGYEQYF. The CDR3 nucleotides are TGTGCCAGCAGTGAATCTGGGACAGGGTACGAGCAGTACTTC.

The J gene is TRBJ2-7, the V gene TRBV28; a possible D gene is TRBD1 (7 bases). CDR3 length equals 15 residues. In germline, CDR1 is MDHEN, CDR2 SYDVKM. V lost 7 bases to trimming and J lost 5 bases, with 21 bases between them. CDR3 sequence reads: CASTTPGGSMDEQYF. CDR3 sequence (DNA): TGTGCCAGCACCACCCCAGGGGGGTCCATGGACGAGCAGTACTTC.

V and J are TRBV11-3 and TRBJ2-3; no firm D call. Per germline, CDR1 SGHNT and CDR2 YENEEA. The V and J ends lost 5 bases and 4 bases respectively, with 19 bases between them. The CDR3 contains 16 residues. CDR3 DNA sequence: TGTGCCAGCAGCCCGACCCGAGCCGCCGTAGCAGATACGCAGTATTTT. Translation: CASSPTRAAVADTQYF.

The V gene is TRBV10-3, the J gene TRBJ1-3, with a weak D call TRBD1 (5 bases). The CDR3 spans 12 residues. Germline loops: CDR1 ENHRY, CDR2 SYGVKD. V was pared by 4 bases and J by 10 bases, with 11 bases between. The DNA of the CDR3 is TGTGCCATCAGTGTCCCCCGGGGGACCATATATTTT. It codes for CAISVPRGTIYF.

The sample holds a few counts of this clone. This chain's CDR3 is CASSEEASYNSPLHF. CDR3 nucleotide sequence: TGTGCCAGCAGTGAGGAGGCCTCCTATAATTCACCCCTCCACTTT. The chain couples TRBV2 to TRBJ1-6; unclear D gene. V shed 3 bases and J shed 0 bases, with 6 bases lying between them. CDR1 is SNHLY and CDR2 is FYNNEI in the germline V gene. The CDR3 extends over 15 amino acids.

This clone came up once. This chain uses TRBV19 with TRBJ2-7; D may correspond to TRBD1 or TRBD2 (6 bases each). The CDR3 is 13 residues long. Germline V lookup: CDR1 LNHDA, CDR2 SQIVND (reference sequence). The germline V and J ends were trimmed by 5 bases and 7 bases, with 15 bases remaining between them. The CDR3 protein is CASSSTGAGEQYF. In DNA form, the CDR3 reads TGTGCCAGTAGTTCGACGGGGGCGGGGGAGCAGTACTTC.

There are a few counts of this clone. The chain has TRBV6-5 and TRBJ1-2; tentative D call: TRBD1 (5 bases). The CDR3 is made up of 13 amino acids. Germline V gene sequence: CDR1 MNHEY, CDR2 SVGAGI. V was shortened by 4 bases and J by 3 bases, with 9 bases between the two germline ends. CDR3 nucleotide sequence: TGTGCCAGCAGTTCCCCAGGGTACTATGGCTACACCTTC. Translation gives CASSSPGYYGYTF.

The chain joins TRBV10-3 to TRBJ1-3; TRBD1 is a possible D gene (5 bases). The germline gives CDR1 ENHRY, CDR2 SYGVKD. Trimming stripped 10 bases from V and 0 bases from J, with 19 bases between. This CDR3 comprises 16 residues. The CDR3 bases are TGTGCCACCGGGACGGGAGAGTTGAACTCTGGAAACACCATATATTTT. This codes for CATGTGELNSGNTIYF.

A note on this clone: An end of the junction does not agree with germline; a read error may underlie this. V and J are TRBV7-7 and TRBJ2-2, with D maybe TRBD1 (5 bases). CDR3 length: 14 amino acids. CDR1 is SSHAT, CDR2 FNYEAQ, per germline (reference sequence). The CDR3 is CASSVRVDTGELFF. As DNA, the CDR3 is TGTGCTAGCAGCGTCAGGGTTGACACCGGGGAGCTGTTTTTT.

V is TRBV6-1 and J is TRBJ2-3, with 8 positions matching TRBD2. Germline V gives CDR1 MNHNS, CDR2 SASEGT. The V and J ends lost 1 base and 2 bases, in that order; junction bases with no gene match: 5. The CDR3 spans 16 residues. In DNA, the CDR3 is TGTGCCAGCAGTGAAGGGCGGGGGGCCGTCACAGATACGCAGTATTTT. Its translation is CASSEGRGAVTDTQYF.

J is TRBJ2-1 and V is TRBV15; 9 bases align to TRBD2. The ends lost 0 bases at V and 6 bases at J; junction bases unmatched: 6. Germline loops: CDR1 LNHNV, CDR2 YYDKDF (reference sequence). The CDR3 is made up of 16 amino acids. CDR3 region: CATSREFSGGGNEQFF. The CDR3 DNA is TGTGCCACCAGCAGAGAGTTTAGCGGGGGCGGCAATGAGCAGTTCTTC.

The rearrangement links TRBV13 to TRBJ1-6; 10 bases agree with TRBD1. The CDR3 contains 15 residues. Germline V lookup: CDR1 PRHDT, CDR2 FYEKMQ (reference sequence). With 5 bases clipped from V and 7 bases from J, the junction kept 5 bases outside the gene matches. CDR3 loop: CASSTEGQGNSPLHF. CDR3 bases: TGTGCCAGCAGCACAGAGGGACAGGGGAATTCACCCCTCCACTTT.

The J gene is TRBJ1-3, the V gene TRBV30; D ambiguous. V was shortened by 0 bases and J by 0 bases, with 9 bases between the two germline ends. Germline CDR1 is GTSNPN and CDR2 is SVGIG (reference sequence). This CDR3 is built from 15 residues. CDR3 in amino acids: CAWSVLRSSGNTIYF. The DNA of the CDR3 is TGTGCCTGGAGTGTACTCCGGAGCTCTGGAAACACCATATATTTT.

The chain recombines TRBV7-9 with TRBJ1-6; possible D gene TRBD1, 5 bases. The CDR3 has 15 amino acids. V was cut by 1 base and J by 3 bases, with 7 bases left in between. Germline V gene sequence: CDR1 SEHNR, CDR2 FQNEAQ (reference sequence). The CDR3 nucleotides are TGTGCCAGCAGCTTAGAAGACAGCTATAATTCACCCCTCCACTTT. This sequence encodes CASSLEDSYNSPLHF. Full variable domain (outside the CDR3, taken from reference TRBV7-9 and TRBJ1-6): DTGVSQNPRHKITKRGQNVTFRCDPISEHNRLYWYRQTLGQGPEFLTYFQNEAQLEKSRLLSDRFSAERPKGSFSTLEIQRTEQGDSAMYLCASSLEDSYNSPLHFGNGTRLTVT.